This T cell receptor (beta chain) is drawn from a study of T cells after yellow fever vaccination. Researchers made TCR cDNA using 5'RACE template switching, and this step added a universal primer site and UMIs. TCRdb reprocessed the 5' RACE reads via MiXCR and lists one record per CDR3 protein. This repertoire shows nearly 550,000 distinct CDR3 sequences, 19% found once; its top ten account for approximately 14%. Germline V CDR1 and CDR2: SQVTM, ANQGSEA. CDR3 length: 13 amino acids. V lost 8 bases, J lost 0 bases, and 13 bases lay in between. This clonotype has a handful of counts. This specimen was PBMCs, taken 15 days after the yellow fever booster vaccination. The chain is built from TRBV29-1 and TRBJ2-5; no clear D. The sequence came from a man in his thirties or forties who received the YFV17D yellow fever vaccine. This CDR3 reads CSTHAPYQETQYF. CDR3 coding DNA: TGCAGCACCCACGCGCCCTACCAAGAGACCCAGTACTTC.